Listed below are T cell receptor beta chains from one sample, sequenced in a study of blood T cell repertoires in COVID-19. This table comes from immunoSEQ multiplex PCR, and its TCRdb copy is limited to in-frame clones, with some not included. The sample lists about 430,000 clones; more than 70% were seen once. The sequencing input was PBMCs or T cells enriched from blood (not recorded which). The receptors were sampled from a woman under 30 who had been exposed to COVID-19. Each CDR3 is given with its conserved first and last residue. The D gene is left open where the match is weak. Size is stated for part of the rows, as once, few or many counts, or as a class when the clone is expanded.

clone size: -; J gene: TRBJ2-7; V gene: TRBV7-9; D gene: -; CDR3 DNA: TGTGCCAGCAGCTTAGCTGTCTCAGGGTCCTACGAGCAGTACTTC; CDR3 protein: CASSLAVSGSYEQYF
clone size: -; J gene: TRBJ2-1; V gene: TRBV7-8; D gene: -; CDR3 DNA: TGTGCCAGCAGCTTAACACGGGAGTCGAGCAATGAGCAGTTCTTC; CDR3 protein: CASSLTRESSNEQFF
clone size: once; J gene: TRBJ1-1; V gene: TRBV10-3; D gene: -; CDR3 DNA: TGTGCCATCAGTCCTACTCCAACTGAAGCTTTCTTT; CDR3 protein: CAISPTPTEAFF
clone size: -; J gene: TRBJ2-7; V gene: TRBV5-1; D gene: TRBD1; CDR3 DNA: TGCGCCAGCAGCCGCCGGGACAGGACCTACGAGCAGTACTTC; CDR3 protein: CASSRRDRTYEQYF
clone size: -; J gene: TRBJ2-5; V gene: TRBV7-9; D gene: TRBD2; CDR3 DNA: TGTGCCAGCAGCTTAGCGGGGGGGACGGAGACCCAGTACTTC; CDR3 protein: CASSLAGGTETQYF
clone size: -; J gene: TRBJ2-7; V gene: TRBV2; D gene: -; CDR3 DNA: TGTGCCAGCAGTGGGGTGACAGGCCCCCTCGGGTACGAGCAGTACTTC; CDR3 protein: CASSGVTGPLGYEQYF
clone size: few; J gene: TRBJ2-1; V gene: TRBV4-3; D gene: TRBD2; CDR3 DNA: TGCGCCAGCAGCCAAGTGGGAATAGCGGGTATCAATGAGCAGTTCTTC; CDR3 protein: CASSQVGIAGINEQFF
clone size: -; J gene: TRBJ1-3; V gene: TRBV10-3; D gene: TRBD1; CDR3 DNA: TGTGCCATCAGCGGAGACAGGGATGGAAACACCATATATTTT; CDR3 protein: CAISGDRDGNTIYF
clone size: -; J gene: TRBJ2-3; V gene: TRBV4-2; D gene: TRBD2; CDR3 DNA: TGTGCCAGCAGCGAAGCGGGAGAAGCAGATACGCAGTATTTT; CDR3 protein: CASSEAGEADTQYF
clone size: -; J gene: TRBJ2-5; V gene: TRBV7-2; D gene: TRBD1; CDR3 DNA: TGTGCCAGCAGCTTACCCGGGACAGGGGGTGGAGAGACCCAGTACTTC; CDR3 protein: CASSLPGTGGGETQYF
clone size: -; J gene: TRBJ1-3; V gene: TRBV4-3; D gene: TRBD1; CDR3 DNA: TGCGCCAGCAGCCAAGATCTACAGGGGGCGAGAGGAAACACCATATATTTT; CDR3 protein: CASSQDLQGARGNTIYF